A single sample is the source of the 7 T cell receptor beta chains below, sequenced in a study of cytomegalovirus exposure and HLA in healthy donors. The PCR had 60 Vbeta and 13 Jbeta primers. Profiling relied on immunoSEQ multiplex PCR, and the TCRdb table lists in-frame clones only, not all of them. The sample has some 140,000 clones, around 73% seen once. Sequenced: PBMCs. The receptors shown here come from a middle-aged woman in good health and CMV-seronegative.

This chain joins TRBV29-1 and TRBJ2-1, with D uncertain. This CDR3 has 14 residues. V was cut by 7 bases and J by 0 bases, with 13 bases left in between. In germline, CDR1 is SQVTM, CDR2 ANQGSEA. CDR3 DNA: TGCAGCGGTATGACTCTAGGCTCCTACAATGAGCAGTTCTTC. Its protein product is CSGMTLGSYNEQFF.

The V and J genes are TRBV2 and TRBJ2-7, with 7 bases identical to TRBD1. The V and J ends lost 7 bases and 2 bases, in that order; junction bases with no gene match: 11. CDR3 size: 15 residues. Looked up from germline, CDR1 is SNHLY and CDR2 is FYNNEI. CDR3 amino acids: CASKQGGTGAYEQYF. DNA of the CDR3: TGTGCCAGCAAGCAGGGTGGAACAGGGGCCTACGAGCAGTACTTC.

The V gene is TRBV7-2, the J gene TRBJ1-1; no clear D. Germline V lookup: CDR1 SGHTA, CDR2 FQGNSA. V was cut by 0 bases and J by 0 bases, with 5 bases left in between. This CDR3 has 14 residues. The CDR3 loop reads CASSLAAVNTEAFF. The CDR3 nucleotides read TGTGCCAGCAGCTTAGCGGCAGTGAACACTGAAGCTTTCTTT.

The rearrangement joins TRBV19 to TRBJ1-3, with TRBD1 matching over 9 bases. Looked up from germline, CDR1 is LNHDA and CDR2 is SQIVND (reference sequence). V shed 8 bases and J 8 bases; nucleotides not matched to a gene: 10. This CDR3 spans 14 amino acids. The CDR3: CASRRQGVGDTIYF. The CDR3 region has the DNA TGTGCCAGTCGAAGACAGGGGGTCGGGGACACCATATATTTT.

This chain links TRBV7-6 with TRBJ2-1; 15 bases agree with TRBD2. Trimming took 2 bases from V and 0 from J; bases not matched to a gene: 11. CDR3 length equals 21 residues. Germline V gene data show CDR1 as SGHVS and CDR2 as FNYEAQ. This CDR3 reads CASSLRHSRTSGGDSYNEQFF. CDR3 nucleotides: TGTGCCAGCAGCTTACGCCATTCTAGGACTAGCGGGGGGGACTCCTACAATGAGCAGTTCTTC.

CDR3 bases: TGTGCCAGCGGCTCCAGGGGGCACACCGGGGAGCTGTTTTTT. Encoded protein: CASGSRGHTGELFF. This chain joins TRBV28 and TRBJ2-2; 8 bases line up with TRBD1. Looked up from germline, CDR1 is MDHEN and CDR2 is SYDVKM. J was trimmed by 3 bases and V by 8 bases; bases with no gene match: 5. This CDR3 is 14 amino acids long.

The V gene is TRBV2, the J gene TRBJ1-2; D not resolved. This CDR3 spans 13 amino acids. The germline gives CDR1 SNHLY, CDR2 FYNNEI. V was shortened by 8 bases and J by 1 base, with 11 bases between the two germline ends. CDR3: CASEVGINYGYTF. The CDR3 coding sequence is TGTGCCAGCGAGGTCGGAATTAACTATGGCTACACCTTC.